Shown below are 16 T cell receptor beta chains from a single sample sequenced in a study of cytomegalovirus exposure and HLA in healthy donors. Sequenced by immunoSEQ multiplex PCR; TCRdb stores in-frame clones only, minus some. In the table there are approximately 71,000 clones, roughly nine tenths of which are singletons. Sequencing input: PBMCs. The receptors come from a man younger than 30 in good health and CMV-seronegative.

CDR3 sequence (DNA): TGTGCCAGCAGGGGGACTAGCGTTCCAGATACGCAGTATTTT. Residues: CASRGTSVPDTQYF. This rearrangement joins TRBV28 to TRBJ2-3; TRBD2 aligns across 10 bases. The CDR3 runs 14 residues. The germline V gene encodes CDR1 MDHEN and CDR2 SYDVKM. V gave up 6 bases and J gave up 4 bases; unmatched junction bases: 4.

The chain couples TRBV6-5 to TRBJ1-1, with 8 bases fitting TRBD1. Germline trimming cut 6 bases from V and 6 bases from J; bases unmatched to any gene: 12. Per the germline V gene, CDR1 is MNHEY and CDR2 is SVGAGI. This CDR3 comprises 15 residues. This chain's CDR3 is CASRSAGTGNPEAFF. The DNA for the CDR3 is TGTGCCAGCAGATCGGCCGGGACAGGAAATCCTGAAGCTTTCTTT.

A few counts support this clone. This chain joins TRBV7-9 and TRBJ2-3, with 7 bases that match TRBD2. Germline CDR1 and CDR2: SEHNR and FQNEAQ (reference sequence). This CDR3 is 15 amino acids long. Trimming at V came to 5 bases and at J to 2 bases, leaving 7 bases not matched to a gene. DNA of the CDR3: TGTGCCAGCAGCATACAACTAGCGCCCACAGATACGCAGTATTTT. Residues: CASSIQLAPTDTQYF.

This chain uses TRBV6-5 with TRBJ2-7; D possibly corresponds to TRBD1 (5 bases). This CDR3 has 14 amino acids. Germline V gene lookup returns CDR1 MNHEY and CDR2 SVGAGI. With 3 bases removed from V and 3 bases from J, the gap between germline ends came to 12 bases. CDR3 sequence (DNA): TGTGCCAGCAGTTATATCGACAGTCGCTACGAGCAGTACTTC. It is translated as CASSYIDSRYEQYF.

CDR3 amino acids: CASSLLTLAGGAYNEQFF. CDR3 nucleotides: TGTGCCAGCAGTTTATTAACTCTAGCGGGAGGGGCCTACAATGAGCAGTTCTTC. The chain has TRBV27 and TRBJ2-1; 12 nucleotides match TRBD2. CDR3 length: 18 amino acids. Looked up from germline, CDR1 is MNHEY and CDR2 is SMNVEV (reference sequence). V lost 1 base, J lost 2 bases, and 6 bases stayed unmatched.

Only one count was recorded for this clone. This chain's CDR3 is CSVEGGLSYEQYF. The CDR3 bases are TGCAGCGTTGAAGGTGGCTTATCCTACGAGCAGTACTTC. This chain joins TRBV29-1 and TRBJ2-7; no definite D call. The CDR3 runs 13 residues. Between the trimmed V and J ends, which lost 1 base and 1 base, there was a span of 8 bases. Germline assignment: CDR1 SQVTM and CDR2 ANQGSEA.

V usage is TRBV10-3 and J usage is TRBJ2-3; TRBD1 agrees at 9 bases. The germline CDR1 and CDR2 sequences are ENHRY and SYGVKD. Germline trimming cut 4 bases from V and 2 bases from J; bases unmatched to any gene: 4. The CDR3 sequence is 15 residues long. The CDR3 loop is CAISATGGSTDTQYF. CDR3 nucleotide sequence: TGTGCCATCAGTGCGACAGGGGGTTCCACAGATACGCAGTATTTT.

The CDR3 DNA is TGTGCCGGCCGGTGGAGCACCGGGGAGCTGTTTTTT. Protein: CAGRWSTGELFF. The rearrangement uses TRBV6-6 and TRBJ2-2; D is unclear. The V end was cut by 11 bases, the J end by 4 bases, with 11 bases between. The CDR3 has 12 residues. From germline, CDR1 is MNHNY and CDR2 SVGAGI (reference sequence).

The rearrangement uses TRBV10-3 and TRBJ2-3, with unresolved D. Germline V gives CDR1 ENHRY, CDR2 SYGVKD. The CDR3 runs 14 residues. Trimming cost V 3 bases and J 1 base, with 8 bases left between them. The CDR3 sequence: CAISDLQGTDTQYF. The CDR3 DNA reads TGTGCCATCAGTGATCTCCAGGGCACAGATACGCAGTATTTT.

The V and J genes are TRBV18 and TRBJ2-7; D gene uncertain. The CDR3 contains 14 residues. CDR1 and CDR2 from the germline V gene are KGHSH and LQKENI. The V gene lost 3 bases and the J gene lost 2 bases, with 11 bases spanning the gap. As DNA, the CDR3 is TGTGCCAGCTCACCTGAATTAGAAGCCTACGAGCAGTACTTC. Translation: CASSPELEAYEQYF.

This chain connects TRBV18 to TRBJ1-1; maybe TRBD1 (5 bases). CDR3 size: 17 residues. Looked up from germline, CDR1 is KGHSH and CDR2 is LQKENI. V was clipped by 1 base and J by 1 base, with 16 bases between them. The CDR3 loop is CASSPQGKGPTNTEAFF. The CDR3 DNA is TGTGCCAGCTCACCACAGGGGAAGGGTCCGACGAACACTGAAGCTTTCTTT.

The chain uses TRBV7-2 and TRBJ1-2; 8 bases line up with TRBD1. From germline, CDR1 is SGHTA and CDR2 FQGNSA. This CDR3 comprises 13 residues. V lost 1 base to trimming and J lost 5 bases; unmatched junction nucleotides: 0. CDR3 DNA: TGTGCCAGCAGCTTAGGGACAGGGTATGGCTACACCTTC. Protein sequence: CASSLGTGYGYTF.

J is TRBJ2-3 and V is TRBV5-6; D may be TRBD1 (6 bases). Germline V lookup: CDR1 SGHDT, CDR2 YYEEEE. This CDR3 contains 16 residues. V lost 6 bases and J 0 bases, leaving 17 bases between the germline ends. In DNA, the CDR3 is TGTGCCAGCACACCGGGACACCGCTATAGCACAGATACGCAGTATTTT. Translating gives CASTPGHRYSTDTQYF.

CDR3 coding DNA: TGCGCCAGCAGCTGGGCCGGAGGCGGGGAGCTGTTTTTT. It is translated as CASSWAGGGELFF. The rearrangement joins TRBV5-1 to TRBJ2-2; perhaps TRBD2 as D (5 bases). The CDR3 spans 13 residues. Germline V gene sequence: CDR1 SGHRS, CDR2 YFSETQ. Deletions cut 3 bases from V and 7 bases from J, with 10 bases between.

The chain has TRBV9 and TRBJ1-4, with unresolved D. CDR3 size: 16 residues. The V end was cut by 0 bases, the J end by 0 bases, with 9 bases between. Germline loops: CDR1 SGDLS, CDR2 YYNGEE. CDR3 in amino acids: CASSVDYGATNEKLFF. In DNA form, the CDR3 reads TGTGCCAGCAGCGTAGACTACGGGGCAACTAATGAAAAACTGTTTTTT.

In its sample, this clone was seen a few times. V usage is TRBV5-6 and J usage is TRBJ2-1; perhaps TRBD1 as D (5 bases). CDR3 size: 15 residues. V lost 0 bases to trimming and J lost 2 bases, with 9 bases between them. Germline CDR1 reads SGHDT; CDR2 reads YYEEEE. CDR3 region: CASSLARATYNEQFF. CDR3 coding DNA: TGTGCCAGCAGCTTGGCCAGGGCCACCTACAATGAGCAGTTCTTC.